This T cell receptor (beta chain) was captured by sequencing in a study of spatial heterogeneity in lung cancer. Regarding the study as a whole: The study found ubiquitous expanded tumor TCRs in blood more at resection than follow-up.

Regarding this clonotype: Antigen unknown.

Noted time point: sample taken at primary tumor resection. No cell sorting; template was whole RNA from tumor, lung tissue or PBMC. The presence of a unique molecular identifier marked each TCR cDNA molecule. One entry per CDR3 protein, called by TCRdb with MiXCR from the 5' RACE reads. Here the sample spans some 100,000 distinct CDR3 sequences, 12% being singletons. The clonotype was recovered from a male donor with early-stage non-small cell lung cancer. This sample comprised PBMCs, obtained at surgery.

CDR3 DNA sequence: TGTGCCAGCAGTTTTCTAGCGGAGGGGGGGTCCTACGAGCAGTACTTC. Translation gives CASSFLAEGGSYEQYF. The V and J genes are TRBV28 and TRBJ2-7, with D possibly matching TRBD2 (7 bases). CDR1 is MDHEN, CDR2 SYDVKM, per germline. The CDR3 extends over 16 amino acids. V shed 3 bases and J shed 1 base, with 16 bases lying between them. The complete variable domain, with remaining parts taken from reference TRBV28 and TRBJ2-7, reads DVKVTQSSRYLVKRTGEKVFLECVQDMDHENMFWYRQDPGLGLRLIYFSYDVKMKEKGDIPEGYSVSREKKERFSLILESASTNQTSMYLCASSFLAEGGSYEQYFGPGTRLTVT.